Listed below are T cell receptor beta chains from one sample, sequenced in a study of T cell changes during pregnancy in multiple sclerosis. This table comes from immunoSEQ multiplex PCR, and its TCRdb copy is limited to in-frame clones, with some not included. The table lists more than 50,000 clones, about 89% of them singletons. The sequencing here drew on peripheral blood, taken in the first trimester of pregnancy. The source is a female donor with multiple sclerosis, enrolled in a pregnancy study. Each CDR3 is given with its conserved first and last residue. Fields, in order: J gene, clone size, V gene, D gene, CDR3 DNA, CDR3 protein. A D gene is named only where the DNA matches it firmly. The listing skips clone size in some rows; elsewhere it reads once, few, many or a size class.

J: TRBJ1-2
size: -
V: TRBV7-2
D: -
DNA: TGTGCCAGCAGCTTTGACAGGTCCATCTTTCTTGGCTACACCTTC
CDR3: CASSFDRSIFLGYTF

J: TRBJ2-3
size: -
V: TRBV19
D: -
DNA: TGTGCCAGTAGTACTAGCCCAGATACGCAGTATTTT
CDR3: CASSTSPDTQYF

J: TRBJ2-2
size: -
V: TRBV7-2
D: -
DNA: TGTGCCAGCAGCTTAGGGATACGGGACACCGGGGAGCTGTTTTTT
CDR3: CASSLGIRDTGELFF

J: TRBJ2-7
size: -
V: TRBV19
D: TRBD1
DNA: TGTGCCAGTAGTCCGAGCGGACAGGGGGGGGCCTACGAGCAGTACTTC
CDR3: CASSPSGQGGAYEQYF

J: TRBJ1-2
size: -
V: TRBV6-1
D: TRBD1
DNA: TGTGCCACCCTAGACAGGGGGGCGATGAGGAATGGCTACACCTTC
CDR3: CATLDRGAMRNGYTF

J: TRBJ2-1
size: -
V: TRBV7-2
D: TRBD2
DNA: TGTGCCAGCAGCTTAGACGCGGGGGGGAGGAATGAGCAGTTCTTC
CDR3: CASSLDAGGRNEQFF

J: TRBJ2-3
size: once
V: TRBV6-5
D: -
DNA: TGTGCCAGCAGTTACTCGGGACATATTAGAGATACGCAGTATTTT
CDR3: CASSYSGHIRDTQYF

J: TRBJ2-7
size: -
V: TRBV12-5
D: -
DNA: TGTGCTAGTGGTCCTCCTTCTGGAGACTACGAGCAGTACTTC
CDR3: CASGPPSGDYEQYF

J: TRBJ1-1
size: -
V: TRBV5-6
D: -
DNA: TGTGCCAGCAGCTCGGGTACCTCGGGGGCTTTCTTT
CDR3: CASSSGTSGAFF

J: TRBJ2-3
size: -
V: TRBV5-4
D: TRBD2
DNA: TGTGCCAGCAGCTTGAGACTAGCGGGAGATACAGATACGCAGTATTTT
CDR3: CASSLRLAGDTDTQYF

J: TRBJ1-1
size: -
V: TRBV6-5
D: -
DNA: TGTGCCAGCAGTTTGGCGACAGCGAACACTGAAGCTTTCTTT
CDR3: CASSLATANTEAFF

J: TRBJ1-1
size: -
V: TRBV6-5
D: -
DNA: TGTGCCAGCAGTTCCGGACAGCGCCTACTGAACACTGAAGCTTTCTTT
CDR3: CASSSGQRLLNTEAFF

J: TRBJ2-7
size: -
V: TRBV23-1
D: TRBD2
DNA: TGCGCCAGCAGTCAATTTCCTAGCGGGACACCGCTGGGCTACGAGCAGTACTTC
CDR3: CASSQFPSGTPLGYEQYF

J: TRBJ1-2
size: once
V: TRBV18
D: TRBD1
DNA: TGTGCCAGCTCGTCGACAGGGGGCTATGGCTACACCTTC
CDR3: CASSSTGGYGYTF

J: TRBJ2-1
size: -
V: TRBV19
D: TRBD2
DNA: TGTGCCAGTAGGAGGGGTGTGGGGGGGACTAGCTCCTACAATGAGCAGTTCTTC
CDR3: CASRRGVGGTSSYNEQFF

J: TRBJ2-7
size: -
V: TRBV6-5
D: TRBD1
DNA: TGTGCCAGCAGTTACTCTTGGGCAGGGGGTTATTACGAGCAGTACTTC
CDR3: CASSYSWAGGYYEQYF

J: TRBJ1-1
size: -
V: TRBV5-1
D: -
DNA: TGCGCCAGCAGCCTTCGACAGGTGAACACTGAAGCTTTCTTT
CDR3: CASSLRQVNTEAFF

J: TRBJ2-2
size: -
V: TRBV11-2
D: -
DNA: TGTGCCAGCAGCCCCCGGCTGGCGGGGGGGGAGCTGTTTTTT
CDR3: CASSPRLAGGELFF

J: TRBJ2-5
size: -
V: TRBV5-1
D: TRBD2
DNA: TGCGCCAGCAGCTTGGTTACGGGGGGACAAGAGACCCAGTACTTC
CDR3: CASSLVTGGQETQYF

J: TRBJ1-2
size: -
V: TRBV6-5
D: -
DNA: TGTGCCAGCAGGCCAGCTAACTATGGCTACACCTTC
CDR3: CASRPANYGYTF

J: TRBJ1-2
size: -
V: TRBV6-5
D: TRBD1
DNA: TGTGCCAGCAGTTACTCACAGGGGGCGCAGGGCTACACCTTC
CDR3: CASSYSQGAQGYTF

J: TRBJ2-1
size: -
V: TRBV4-1
D: -
DNA: TGCGCCAGCGCGTCATCGGGGGATAGCGATGAGCAGTTCTTC
CDR3: CASASSGDSDEQFF

J: TRBJ2-7
size: few
V: TRBV10-2
D: -
DNA: TGCGCCAGCAGTGAGCAGGGCTCCTACGAGCAGTACTTC
CDR3: CASSEQGSYEQYF

J: TRBJ1-2
size: few
V: TRBV28
D: -
DNA: TGTGCCAGCATCTCAACGGACGGAGGATATCTAACTATGGGCTACACCTTC
CDR3: CASISTDGGYLTMGYTF

J: TRBJ2-7
size: -
V: TRBV7-2
D: TRBD1
DNA: TGTGCCAGCAGCGCTACCGGGACAGGGACCTACGAGCAGTACTTC
CDR3: CASSATGTGTYEQYF